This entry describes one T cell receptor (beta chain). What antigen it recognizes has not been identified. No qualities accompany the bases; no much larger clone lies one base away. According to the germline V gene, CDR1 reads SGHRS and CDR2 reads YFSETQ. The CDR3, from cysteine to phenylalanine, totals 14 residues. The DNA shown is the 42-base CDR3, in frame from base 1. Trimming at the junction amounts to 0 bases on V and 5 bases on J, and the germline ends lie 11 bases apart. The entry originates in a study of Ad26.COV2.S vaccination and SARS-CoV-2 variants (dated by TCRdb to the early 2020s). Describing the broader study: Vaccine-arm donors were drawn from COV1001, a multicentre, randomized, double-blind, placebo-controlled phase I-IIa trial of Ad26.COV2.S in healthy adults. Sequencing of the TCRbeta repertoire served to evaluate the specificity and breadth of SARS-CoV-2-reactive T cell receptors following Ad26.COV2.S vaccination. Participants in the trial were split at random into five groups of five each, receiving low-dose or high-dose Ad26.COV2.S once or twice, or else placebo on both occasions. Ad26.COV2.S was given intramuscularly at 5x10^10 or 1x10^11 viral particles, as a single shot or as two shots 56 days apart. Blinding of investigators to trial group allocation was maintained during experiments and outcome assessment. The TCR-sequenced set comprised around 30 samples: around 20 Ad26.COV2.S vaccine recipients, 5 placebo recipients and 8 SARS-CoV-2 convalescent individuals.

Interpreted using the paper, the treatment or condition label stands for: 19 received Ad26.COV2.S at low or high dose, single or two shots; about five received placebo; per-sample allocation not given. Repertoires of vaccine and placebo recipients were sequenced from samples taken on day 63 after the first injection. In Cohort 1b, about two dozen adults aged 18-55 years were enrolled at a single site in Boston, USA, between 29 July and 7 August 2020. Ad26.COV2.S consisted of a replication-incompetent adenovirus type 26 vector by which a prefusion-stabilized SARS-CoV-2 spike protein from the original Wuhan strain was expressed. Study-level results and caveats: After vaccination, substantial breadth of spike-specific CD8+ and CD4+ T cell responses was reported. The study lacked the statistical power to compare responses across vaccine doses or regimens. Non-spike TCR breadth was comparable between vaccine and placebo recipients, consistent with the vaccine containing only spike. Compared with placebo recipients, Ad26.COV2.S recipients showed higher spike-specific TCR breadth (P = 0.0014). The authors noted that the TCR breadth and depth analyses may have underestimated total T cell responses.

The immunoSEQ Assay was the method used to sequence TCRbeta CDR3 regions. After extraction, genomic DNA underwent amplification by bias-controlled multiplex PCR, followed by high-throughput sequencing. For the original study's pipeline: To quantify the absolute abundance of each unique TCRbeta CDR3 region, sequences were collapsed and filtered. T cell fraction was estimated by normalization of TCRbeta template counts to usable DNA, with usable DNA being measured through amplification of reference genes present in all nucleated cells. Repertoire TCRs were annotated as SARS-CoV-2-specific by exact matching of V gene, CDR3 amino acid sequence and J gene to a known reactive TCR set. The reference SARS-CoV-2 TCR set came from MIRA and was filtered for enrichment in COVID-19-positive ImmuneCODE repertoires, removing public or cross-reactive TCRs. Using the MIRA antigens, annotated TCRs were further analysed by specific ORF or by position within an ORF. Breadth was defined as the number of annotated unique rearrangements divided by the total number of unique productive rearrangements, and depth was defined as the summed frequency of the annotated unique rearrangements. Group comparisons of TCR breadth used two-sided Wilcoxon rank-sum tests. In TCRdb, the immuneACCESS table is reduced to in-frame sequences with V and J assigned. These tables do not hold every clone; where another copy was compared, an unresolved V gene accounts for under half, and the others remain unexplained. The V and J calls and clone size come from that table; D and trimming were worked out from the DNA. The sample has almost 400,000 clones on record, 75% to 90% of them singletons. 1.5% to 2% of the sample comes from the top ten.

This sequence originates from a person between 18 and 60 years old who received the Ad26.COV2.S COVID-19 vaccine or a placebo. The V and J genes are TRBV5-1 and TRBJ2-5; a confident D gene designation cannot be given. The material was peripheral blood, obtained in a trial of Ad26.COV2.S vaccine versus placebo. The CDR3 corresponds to CASSLAPGAETQYF. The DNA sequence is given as TGCGCCAGCAGCTTGGCTCCGGGTGCGGAGACCCAGTACTTC.